Detailed here is one TCR beta chain. This entry is derived from a study of T-cell memory formation after mild COVID-19. For the study at large: Largely, the TCR clusters proved donor specific.

Each CDR3 protein is one row after TCRdb ran MiXCR on the 5' RACE reads. This table holds 250,000 to 300,000 distinct CDR3 sequences, around 15% found once. The CDR3 has 14 residues. Per the germline V gene, CDR1 is SGHRS and CDR2 is YFSETQ. V was cut by 0 bases and J by 8 bases, with 14 bases left in between. V usage is TRBV5-1 and J usage is TRBJ1-1; D perhaps matches TRBD1 (5 bases). Input material: PBMCs or a T cell subset sorted from them (not recorded which). This receptor was taken from a man aged 18-30 years who had mild COVID-19 (a few samples of this study predate the infection). Cell type and time point are not known. The CDR3 sequence is CASSLVGERGEAFF. The CDR3 bases are TGCGCCAGCAGCTTGGTTGGGGAAAGGGGAGAAGCTTTCTTT.